The rows below give T cell receptor beta chains drawn from one sample of a study of blood T cell repertoires in COVID-19. Generated by immunoSEQ multiplex PCR, the TCRdb table keeps only in-frame clones and is missing some. This table has approximately 270,000 clones, more than 80% appearing once. Sequenced input: PBMCs or T cells enriched from blood (not recorded which). These receptors were taken from a woman aged 25 to 39 with acute COVID-19. Both conserved end residues are part of each CDR3. Clone size is not always given. Where it is, it says once, few, many or a class for expanded clones.

>TRBJ2-7|TRBV5-4|NA
CAIPSGTPPYEQYF
>TRBJ2-7|TRBV6-2/TRBV6-3|NA
CASSYGQSSYEQYF
>TRBJ2-1|TRBV7-3|NA
CASSLGVAASAYNEQFF
>TRBJ1-2|TRBV15|NA
CATSRDQYGYTF
>TRBJ1-2|TRBV18|NA
CASSPEARDYGYTF
>TRBJ1-2|TRBV11-2|NA
CASSLDPLTGYGYTF
>TRBJ2-3|TRBV4-1|NA
CASSQVPGERDTQYF
>TRBJ2-7|TRBV5-1|NA
CASRGTSGRAYGEQYF
>TRBJ2-2|TRBV16|NA
CASSPLAGTNTGELFF
>TRBJ2-1|TRBV19|NA
CASSIVVGGKTVVNEQFF
>TRBJ1-1|TRBV11-3|NA
CASSLFTSTEAFF
>TRBJ2-7|TRBV11-2|NA
CASSLAGEGYEQYF
>TRBJ2-5|TRBV18|NA
CASSPGLAGGRGQETQYF
>TRBJ2-2|TRBV19|NA
CASAAGGTGELFF
>TRBJ1-2|TRBV6-2/TRBV6-3|NA
CASSNRDRLFYGYTF
>TRBJ2-2|TRBV18|NA
CASSHISGGNTGELFF
>TRBJ2-7|TRBV29-1|NA
CSVELGTSGRGEQYF
>TRBJ2-7|TRBV6-5|NA
CASTPPSGGPVF
>TRBJ2-5|TRBV7-7|NA
CASSSYRGTGTETQYF
>TRBJ2-4|TRBV3-1/TRBV3-2|NA
CASSQQLAGTLAKNIQYF
>TRBJ2-5|TRBV5-5|NA
CASSLGGRDLETQYF
>TRBJ1-1|TRBV9|NA
CASSVGGTEAFF
>TRBJ2-7|TRBV19|NA
CASTETGSVEQYF
>TRBJ2-3|TRBV28|NA
CASGSAGEADTQYF
>TRBJ2-5|TRBV25-1|NA
CASREGGGGGETQYF
>TRBJ2-4|TRBV14|NA
CASSQNTLAKNIQYF
>TRBJ2-1|TRBV19|NA
CASSIVPTRGEQFF
>TRBJ2-3|TRBV25-1|NA
CASSAIAGPSTDTQYF
>TRBJ1-4|TRBV4-1|NA
CASSHNGDSAELFF
>TRBJ2-3|TRBV27|NA
CASSPRLAGVVDTQYF
>TRBJ1-5|TRBV27|NA
CASHRQANQPQHF
>TRBJ2-1|TRBV7-9|many
CASSSFTIPEQFF
>TRBJ1-3|TRBV5-1|NA
CASSMGGLGNTIYF
>TRBJ2-1|TRBV29-1|NA
CSVGDRSYNEQFF
>TRBJ2-1|TRBV3-1/TRBV3-2|NA
CASSQGGLASAGYNEQFF
>TRBJ2-7|TRBV3-1/TRBV3-2|NA
CASSQVQGAGQYF
>TRBJ1-4|TRBV9|NA
CASSPRQGTNEKLFF
>TRBJ2-7|TRBV20-1|NA
CSASGTGTGTPYEQYF
>TRBJ2-7|TRBV19|NA
CASSIDAGGGYEQYF
>TRBJ2-5|TRBV7-3|once
CASSSTSGAGWETQYF
>TRBJ2-7|TRBV30|few
CACVWRGEQYF
>TRBJ2-1|TRBV24-1|NA
CATSAGSGRVSYNEQFF
>TRBJ1-1|TRBV2|once
CASKRQNGNTEAFF
>TRBJ2-7|TRBV3-1/TRBV3-2|NA
CASSTVSGRGSEQYF
>TRBJ2-3|TRBV4-2|NA
CASSQGGLAGGPSSTQYF
>TRBJ2-7|TRBV27|NA
CASSPEGLPSYEQYF
>TRBJ1-1|TRBV30|NA
CAWDNRAEAFF
>TRBJ2-7|TRBV11-2|once
CASSFRGYGTSDEQYF
>TRBJ2-3|TRBV28|NA
CASISAGPPGDTQYF
>TRBJ2-7|TRBV2|NA
CASRGLEGYEQYF
>TRBJ1-1|TRBV3-1/TRBV3-2|NA
CASSQDRGWTEAFF
>TRBJ2-7|TRBV27|NA
CASSWAGPYEQYF
>TRBJ2-7|TRBV5-1|NA
CASSRGLAGVWNEQYF
>TRBJ1-1|TRBV29-1|NA
CSVEASFRETEAFF
>TRBJ1-2|TRBV4-1|NA
CASSPLQTDYYGYTF
>TRBJ2-2|TRBV5-1|NA
CASSETGLRTGELFF
>TRBJ2-2|TRBV3-1/TRBV3-2|NA
CASLGLAGPGELFF
>TRBJ1-1|TRBV11-3|NA
CASSFGEGTEAFF
>TRBJ2-3|TRBV7-7|NA
CASSLGSSRTDTQYF